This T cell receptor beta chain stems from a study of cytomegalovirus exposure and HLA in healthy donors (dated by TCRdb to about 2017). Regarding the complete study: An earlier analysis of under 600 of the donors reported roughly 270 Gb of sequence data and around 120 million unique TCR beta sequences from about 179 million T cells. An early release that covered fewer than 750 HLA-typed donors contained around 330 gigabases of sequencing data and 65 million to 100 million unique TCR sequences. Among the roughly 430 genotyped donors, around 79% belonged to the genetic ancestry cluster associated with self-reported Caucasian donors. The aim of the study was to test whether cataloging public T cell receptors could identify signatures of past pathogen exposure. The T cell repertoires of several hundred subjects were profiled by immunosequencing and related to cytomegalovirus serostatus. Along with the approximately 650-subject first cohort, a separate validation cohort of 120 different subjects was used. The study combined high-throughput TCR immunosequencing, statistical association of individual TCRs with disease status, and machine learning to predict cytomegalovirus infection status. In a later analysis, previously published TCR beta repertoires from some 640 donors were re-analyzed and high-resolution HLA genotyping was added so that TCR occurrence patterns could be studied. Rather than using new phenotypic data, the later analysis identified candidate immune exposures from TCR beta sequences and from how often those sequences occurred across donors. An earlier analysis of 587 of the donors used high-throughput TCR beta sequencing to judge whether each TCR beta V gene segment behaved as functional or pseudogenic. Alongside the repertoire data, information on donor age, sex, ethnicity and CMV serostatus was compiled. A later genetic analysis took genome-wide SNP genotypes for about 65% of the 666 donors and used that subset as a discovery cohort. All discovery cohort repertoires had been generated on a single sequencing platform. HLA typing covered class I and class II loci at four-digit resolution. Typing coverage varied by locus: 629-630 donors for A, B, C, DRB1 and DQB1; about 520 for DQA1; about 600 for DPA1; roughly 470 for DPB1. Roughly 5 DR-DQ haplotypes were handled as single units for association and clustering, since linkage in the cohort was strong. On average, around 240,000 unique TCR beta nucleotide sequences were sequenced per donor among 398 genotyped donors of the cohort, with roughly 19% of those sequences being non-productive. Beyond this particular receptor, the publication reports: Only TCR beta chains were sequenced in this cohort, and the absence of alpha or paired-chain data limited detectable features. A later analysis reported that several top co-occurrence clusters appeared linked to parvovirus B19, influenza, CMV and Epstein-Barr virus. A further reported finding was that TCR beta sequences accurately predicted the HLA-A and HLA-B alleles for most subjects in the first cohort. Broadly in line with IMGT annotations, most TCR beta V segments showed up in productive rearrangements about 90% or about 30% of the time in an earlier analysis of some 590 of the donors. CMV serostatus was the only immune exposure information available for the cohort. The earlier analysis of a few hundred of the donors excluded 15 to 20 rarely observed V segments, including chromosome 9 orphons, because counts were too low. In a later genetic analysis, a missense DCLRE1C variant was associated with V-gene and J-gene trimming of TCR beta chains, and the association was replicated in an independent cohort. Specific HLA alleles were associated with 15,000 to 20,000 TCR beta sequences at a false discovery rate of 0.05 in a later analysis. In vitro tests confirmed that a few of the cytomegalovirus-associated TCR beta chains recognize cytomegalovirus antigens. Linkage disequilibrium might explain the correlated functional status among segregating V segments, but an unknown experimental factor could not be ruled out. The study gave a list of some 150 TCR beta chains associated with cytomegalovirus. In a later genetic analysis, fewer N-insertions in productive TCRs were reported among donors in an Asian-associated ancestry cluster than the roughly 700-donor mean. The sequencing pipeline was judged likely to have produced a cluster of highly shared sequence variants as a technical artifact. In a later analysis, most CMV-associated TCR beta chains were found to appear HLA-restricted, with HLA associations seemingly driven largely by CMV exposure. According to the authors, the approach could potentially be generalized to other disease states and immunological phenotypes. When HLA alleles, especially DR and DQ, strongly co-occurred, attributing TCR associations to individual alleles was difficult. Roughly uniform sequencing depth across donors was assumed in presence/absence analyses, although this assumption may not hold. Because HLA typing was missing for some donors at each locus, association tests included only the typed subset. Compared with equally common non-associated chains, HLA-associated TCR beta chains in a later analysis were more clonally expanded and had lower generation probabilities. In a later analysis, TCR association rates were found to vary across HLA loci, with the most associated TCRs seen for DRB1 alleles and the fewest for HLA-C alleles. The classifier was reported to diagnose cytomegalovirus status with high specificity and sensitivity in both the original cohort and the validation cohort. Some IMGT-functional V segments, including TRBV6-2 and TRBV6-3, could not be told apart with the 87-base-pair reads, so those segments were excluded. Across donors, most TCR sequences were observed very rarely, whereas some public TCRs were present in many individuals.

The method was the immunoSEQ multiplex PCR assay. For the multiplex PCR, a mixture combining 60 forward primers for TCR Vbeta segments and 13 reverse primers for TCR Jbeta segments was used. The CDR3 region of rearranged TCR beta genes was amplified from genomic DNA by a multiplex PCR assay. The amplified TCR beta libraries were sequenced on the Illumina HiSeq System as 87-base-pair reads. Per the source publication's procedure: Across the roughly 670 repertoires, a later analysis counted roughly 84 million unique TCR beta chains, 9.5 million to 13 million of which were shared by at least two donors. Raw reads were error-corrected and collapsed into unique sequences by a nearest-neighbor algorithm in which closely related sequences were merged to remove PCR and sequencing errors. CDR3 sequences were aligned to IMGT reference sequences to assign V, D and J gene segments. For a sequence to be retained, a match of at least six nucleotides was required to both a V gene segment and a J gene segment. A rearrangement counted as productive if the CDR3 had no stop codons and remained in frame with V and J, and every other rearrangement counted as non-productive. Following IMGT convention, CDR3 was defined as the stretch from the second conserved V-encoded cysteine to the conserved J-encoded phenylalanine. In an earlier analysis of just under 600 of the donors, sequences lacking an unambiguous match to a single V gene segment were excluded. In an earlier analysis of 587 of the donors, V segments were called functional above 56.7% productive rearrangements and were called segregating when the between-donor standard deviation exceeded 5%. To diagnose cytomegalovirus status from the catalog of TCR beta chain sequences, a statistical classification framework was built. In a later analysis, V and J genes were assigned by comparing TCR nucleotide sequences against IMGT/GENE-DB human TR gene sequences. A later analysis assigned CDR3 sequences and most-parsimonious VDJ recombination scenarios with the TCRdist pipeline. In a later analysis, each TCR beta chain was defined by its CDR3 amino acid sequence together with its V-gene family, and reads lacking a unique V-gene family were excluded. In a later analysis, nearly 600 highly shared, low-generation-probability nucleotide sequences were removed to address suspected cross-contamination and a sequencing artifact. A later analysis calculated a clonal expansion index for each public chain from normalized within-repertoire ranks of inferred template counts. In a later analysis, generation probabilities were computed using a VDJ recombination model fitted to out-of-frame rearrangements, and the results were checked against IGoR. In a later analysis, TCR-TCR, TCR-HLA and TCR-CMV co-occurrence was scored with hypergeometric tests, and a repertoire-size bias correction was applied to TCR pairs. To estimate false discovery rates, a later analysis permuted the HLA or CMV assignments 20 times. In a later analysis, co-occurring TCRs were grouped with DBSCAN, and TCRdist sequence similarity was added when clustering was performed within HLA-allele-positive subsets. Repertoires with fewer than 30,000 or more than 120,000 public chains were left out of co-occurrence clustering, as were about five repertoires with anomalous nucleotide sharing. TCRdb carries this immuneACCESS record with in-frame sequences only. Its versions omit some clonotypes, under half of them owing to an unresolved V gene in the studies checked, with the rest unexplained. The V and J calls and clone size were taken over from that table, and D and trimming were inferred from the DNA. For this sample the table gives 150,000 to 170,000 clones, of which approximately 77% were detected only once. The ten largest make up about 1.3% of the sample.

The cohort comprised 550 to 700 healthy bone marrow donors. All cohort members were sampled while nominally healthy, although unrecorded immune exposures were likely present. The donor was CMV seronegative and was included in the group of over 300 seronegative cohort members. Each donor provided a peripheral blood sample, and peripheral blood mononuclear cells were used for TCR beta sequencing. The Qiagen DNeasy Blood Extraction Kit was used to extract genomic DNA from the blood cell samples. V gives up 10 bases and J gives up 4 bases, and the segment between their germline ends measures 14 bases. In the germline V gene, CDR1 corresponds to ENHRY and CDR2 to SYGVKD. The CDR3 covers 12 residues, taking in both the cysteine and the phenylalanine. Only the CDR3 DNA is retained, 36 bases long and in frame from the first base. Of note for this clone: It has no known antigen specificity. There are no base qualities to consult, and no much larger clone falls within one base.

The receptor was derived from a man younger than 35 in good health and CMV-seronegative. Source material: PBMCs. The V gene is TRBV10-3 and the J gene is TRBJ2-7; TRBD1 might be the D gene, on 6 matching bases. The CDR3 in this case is CASSPRGYEQYF. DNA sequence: TGTGCCAGCAGCCCGAGGGGGTACGAGCAGTACTTC.